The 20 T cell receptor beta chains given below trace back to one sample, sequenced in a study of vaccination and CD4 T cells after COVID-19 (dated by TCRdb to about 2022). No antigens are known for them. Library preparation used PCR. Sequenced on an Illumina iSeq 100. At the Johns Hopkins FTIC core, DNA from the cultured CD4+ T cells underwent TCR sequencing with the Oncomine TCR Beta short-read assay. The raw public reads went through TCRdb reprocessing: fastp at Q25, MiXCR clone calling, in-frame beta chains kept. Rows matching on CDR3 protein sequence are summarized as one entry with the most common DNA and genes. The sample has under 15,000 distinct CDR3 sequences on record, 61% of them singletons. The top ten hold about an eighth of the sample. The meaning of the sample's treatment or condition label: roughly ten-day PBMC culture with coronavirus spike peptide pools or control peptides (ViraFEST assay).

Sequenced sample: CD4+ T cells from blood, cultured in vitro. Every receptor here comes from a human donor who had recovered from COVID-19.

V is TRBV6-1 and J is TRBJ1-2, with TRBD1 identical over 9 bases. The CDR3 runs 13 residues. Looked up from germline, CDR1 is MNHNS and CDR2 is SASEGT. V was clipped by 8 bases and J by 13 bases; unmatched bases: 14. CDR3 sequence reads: CASGKDRGVVRTF. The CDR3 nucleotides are TGTGCCAGCGGGAAGGACAGGGGAGTCGTTCGCACCTTC.

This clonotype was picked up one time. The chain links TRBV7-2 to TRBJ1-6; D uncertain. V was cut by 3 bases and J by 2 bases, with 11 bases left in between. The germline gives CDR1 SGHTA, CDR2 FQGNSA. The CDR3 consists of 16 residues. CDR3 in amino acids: CASSFKGPPYNSPLHF. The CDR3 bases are TGTGCCAGCAGCTTCAAAGGCCCCCCCTATAATTCACCCCTCCACTTT. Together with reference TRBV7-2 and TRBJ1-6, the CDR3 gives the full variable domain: GAGVSQSPSNKVTEKGKDVELRCDPISGHTALYWYRQSLGQGLEFLIYFQGNSAPDKSGLPSDRFSAERTGGSVSTLTIQRTQQEDSAVYLCASSFKGPPYNSPLHFGNGTRLTVT.

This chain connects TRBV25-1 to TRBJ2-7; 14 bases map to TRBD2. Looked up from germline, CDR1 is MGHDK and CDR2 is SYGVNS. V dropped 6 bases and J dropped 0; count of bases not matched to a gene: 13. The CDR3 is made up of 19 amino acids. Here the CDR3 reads CASSSPPGLAGVPSYEQYF. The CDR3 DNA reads TGTGCCAGCAGCTCCCCACCGGGACTAGCGGGGGTTCCCTCCTACGAGCAGTACTTC.

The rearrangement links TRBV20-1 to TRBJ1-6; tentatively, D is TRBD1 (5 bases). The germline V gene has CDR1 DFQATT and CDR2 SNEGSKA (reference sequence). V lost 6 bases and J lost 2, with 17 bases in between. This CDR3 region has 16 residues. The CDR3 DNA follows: TGCAGTGCCCGGGACCCTTCAGGACCCTATAATTCACCCCTCCACTTT. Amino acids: CSARDPSGPYNSPLHF.

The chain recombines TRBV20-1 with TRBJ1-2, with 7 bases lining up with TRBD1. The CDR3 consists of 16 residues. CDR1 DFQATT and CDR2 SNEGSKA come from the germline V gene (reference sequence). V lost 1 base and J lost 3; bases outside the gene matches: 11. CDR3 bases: TGCAGTGCTAGAGGCCTAGGGACAGACCACTACTATGGCTACACCTTC. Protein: CSARGLGTDHYYGYTF.

The CDR3 DNA reads as TGTGCCAGCGCCCAGAGGACTAGGTCCTACAATGAGCAGTTCTTC. This gives the protein CASAQRTRSYNEQFF. This chain connects TRBV6-1 to TRBJ2-1; 7 bases map to TRBD2. V dropped 8 bases and J dropped 1; count of bases not matched to a gene: 8. CDR1 is MNHNS, CDR2 SASEGT, per germline. The CDR3 runs 15 residues.

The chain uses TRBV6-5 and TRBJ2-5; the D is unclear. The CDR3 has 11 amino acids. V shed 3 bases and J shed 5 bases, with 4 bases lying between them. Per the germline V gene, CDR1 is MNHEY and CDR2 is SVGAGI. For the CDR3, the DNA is TGTGCCAGCAGTTATAGGGAGACCCAGTACTTC. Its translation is CASSYRETQYF.

The CDR3 spells CASSLGGWDSPLHF. For the CDR3, the DNA is TGTGCCAGCAGCTTAGGAGGATGGGATTCACCCCTCCACTTT. The chain has TRBV7-9 and TRBJ1-6; no clear D gene. The CDR3 spans 14 residues. Germline V gives CDR1 SEHNR, CDR2 FQNEAQ (reference sequence). With 1 base removed from V and 8 bases from J, the gap between germline ends came to 9 bases.

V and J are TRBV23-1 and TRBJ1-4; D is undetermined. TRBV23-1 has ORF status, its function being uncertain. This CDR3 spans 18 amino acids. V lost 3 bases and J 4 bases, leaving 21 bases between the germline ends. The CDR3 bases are TGCGCCAGCAGTCACCCAGCGGTAGGCGGACGGTGTAATGAAAAACTGTTTTTT. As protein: CASSHPAVGGRCNEKLFF.

The CDR3 protein is CASRMGTGIYEQYF. The CDR3 nucleotides are TGTGCCAGCAGGATGGGGACAGGTATCTACGAGCAGTACTTC. The chain recombines TRBV7-6 with TRBJ2-7, with 8 bases matching TRBD1. J was trimmed by 3 bases and V by 6 bases; bases with no gene match: 7. Per germline, CDR1 SGHVS and CDR2 FNYEAQ. This CDR3 contains 14 residues.

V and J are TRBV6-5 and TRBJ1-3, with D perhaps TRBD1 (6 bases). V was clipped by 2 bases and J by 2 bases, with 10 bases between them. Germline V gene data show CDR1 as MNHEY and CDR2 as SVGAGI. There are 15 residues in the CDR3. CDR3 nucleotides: TGTGCCAGCAGTTACCGAGGACAGCCTGGAAACACCATATATTTT. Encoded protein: CASSYRGQPGNTIYF.

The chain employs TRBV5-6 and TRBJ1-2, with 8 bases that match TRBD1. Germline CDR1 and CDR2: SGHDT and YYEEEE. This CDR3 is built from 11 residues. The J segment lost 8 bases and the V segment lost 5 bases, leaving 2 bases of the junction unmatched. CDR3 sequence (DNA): TGTGCCAGCAGTCGGGACAGGGGCTACACCTTC. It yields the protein CASSRDRGYTF.

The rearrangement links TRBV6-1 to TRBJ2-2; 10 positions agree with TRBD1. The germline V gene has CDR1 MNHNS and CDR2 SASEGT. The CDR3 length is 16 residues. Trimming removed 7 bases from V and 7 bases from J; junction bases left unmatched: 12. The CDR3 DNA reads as TGTGCCAGCACCCAGGGGACAGGGGTAAATGGCGGGGAGCTGTTTTTT. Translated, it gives CASTQGTGVNGGELFF.

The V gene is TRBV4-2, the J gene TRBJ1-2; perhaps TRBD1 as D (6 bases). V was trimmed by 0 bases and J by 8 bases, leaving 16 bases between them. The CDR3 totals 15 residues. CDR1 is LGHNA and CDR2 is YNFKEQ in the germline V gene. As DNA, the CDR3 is TGTGCCAGCAGCCAAGATAGGGGACATAGTAGCGGCTACACCTTC. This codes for CASSQDRGHSSGYTF.

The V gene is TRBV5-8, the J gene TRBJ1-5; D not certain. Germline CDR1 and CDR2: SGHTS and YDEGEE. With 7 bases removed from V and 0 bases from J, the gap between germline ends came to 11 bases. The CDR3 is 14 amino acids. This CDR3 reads CASAWHFSNQPQHF. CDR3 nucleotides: TGTGCCAGCGCTTGGCACTTTAGCAATCAGCCCCAGCATTTT. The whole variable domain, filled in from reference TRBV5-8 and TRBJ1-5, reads EAGVTQSPTHLIKTRGQQATLRCSPISGHTSVYWYQQALGLGLQFLLWYDEGEERNRGNFPPRFSGRQFPNYSSELNVNALELEDSALYLCASAWHFSNQPQHFGDGTRLSIL.

Here the CDR3 reads CASSIGTGQRVAEAFF. The CDR3 region has the DNA TGTGCCAGTAGTATAGGGACGGGGCAGCGGGTCGCTGAAGCTTTCTTT. This chain uses TRBV19 with TRBJ1-1, with D perhaps TRBD1 (5 bases). Germline CDR1 is LNHDA and CDR2 is SQIVND (reference sequence). V lost 1 base and J lost 6, with 18 bases in between. The CDR3 is made up of 16 amino acids.

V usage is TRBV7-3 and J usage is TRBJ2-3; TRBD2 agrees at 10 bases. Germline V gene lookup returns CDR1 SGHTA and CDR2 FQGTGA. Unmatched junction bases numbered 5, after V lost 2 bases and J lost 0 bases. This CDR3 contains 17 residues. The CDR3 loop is CASSLSSGGSSTDTQYF. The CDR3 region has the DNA TGTGCCAGCAGCTTATCTAGCGGGGGTTCTAGCACAGATACGCAGTATTTT.

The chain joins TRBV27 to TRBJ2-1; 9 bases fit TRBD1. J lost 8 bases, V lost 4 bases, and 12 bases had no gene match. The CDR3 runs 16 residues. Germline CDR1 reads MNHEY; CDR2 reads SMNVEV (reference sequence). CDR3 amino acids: CASSSGQGIVVDEQFF. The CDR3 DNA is TGTGCCAGCAGTTCGGGACAGGGTATCGTTGTCGATGAGCAGTTCTTC.

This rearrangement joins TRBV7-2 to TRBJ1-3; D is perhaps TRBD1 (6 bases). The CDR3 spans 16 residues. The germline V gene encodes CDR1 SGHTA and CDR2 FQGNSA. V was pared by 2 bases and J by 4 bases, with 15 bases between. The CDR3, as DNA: TGTGCCAGCAGCTTATTCGGGGGGGCGCAAGGAAACACCATATATTTT. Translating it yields CASSLFGGAQGNTIYF.

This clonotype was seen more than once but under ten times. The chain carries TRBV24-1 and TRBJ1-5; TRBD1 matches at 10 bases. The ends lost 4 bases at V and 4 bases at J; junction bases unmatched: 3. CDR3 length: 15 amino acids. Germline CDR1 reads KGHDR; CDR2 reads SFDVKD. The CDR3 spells CATSERTGGNQPQHF. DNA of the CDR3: TGTGCCACCAGTGAAAGGACAGGGGGGAATCAGCCCCAGCATTTT.